This passage covers 24 T cell receptor beta chains from one sample sequenced in a study of CD8 T cells in Susac syndrome. Random hexamers were used to reverse transcribe an amount of roughly 0.5 to 1 ug RNA. TCRdb itself ran the immunoSEQ multiplex PCR reads through MiXCR, one entry per CDR3 protein. The sample records 150,000 to 200,000 distinct CDR3 sequences, approximately 94% being singletons. Sequenced: CD4+ T cells from PBMCs. These receptors all come from a human donor with multiple sclerosis.

The chain links TRBV7-2 to TRBJ2-5; unclear D gene. This CDR3 spans 14 amino acids. Germline V lookup: CDR1 SGHTA, CDR2 FQGNSA. V was cut by 1 base and J by 0 bases, with 6 bases left in between. CDR3 amino acids: CASSLGIHQETQYF. The CDR3 DNA reads as TGTGCCAGCAGCTTAGGTATCCACCAAGAGACCCAGTACTTC.

The V call is TRBV29-1, the J call TRBJ1-4; D uncertain. V dropped 3 bases and J dropped 6 bases, with 11 bases sitting between them. The CDR3 is made up of 13 amino acids. Germline V lookup: CDR1 SQVTM, CDR2 ANQGSEA. CDR3 nucleotide sequence: TGCAGCGTTGATGTAGGTTGGGATGAAAAACTGTTTTTT. Amino acid sequence: CSVDVGWDEKLFF. Full variable domain (outside the CDR3, taken from reference TRBV29-1 and TRBJ1-4): SAVISQKPSRDICQRGTSLTIQCQVDSQVTMMFWYRQQPGQSLTLIATANQGSEATYESGFVIDKFPISRPNLTFSTLTVSNMSPEDSSIYLCSVDVGWDEKLFFGSGTQLSVL.

The chain couples TRBV28 to TRBJ1-2; no definite D call. Germline lookup yields CDR1 MDHEN and CDR2 SYDVKM. V dropped 4 bases and J dropped 3 bases, with 9 bases sitting between them. This CDR3 region has 13 residues. In DNA form, the CDR3 reads TGTGCCAGCAGTTCCTCGATCCACTATGGCTACACCTTC. This encodes CASSSSIHYGYTF.

With respect to this clonotype: The conserved closing phenylalanine or tryptophan is absent in this CDR3, likely reflecting a read error. The DNA is left out, because the CDR3 cannot be placed on it with certainty; the CDR3 is given as TCRdb lists it. V and J are TRBV29-1 and TRBJ2-5; TRBD1 is taken as the D call from the table, unchecked against the DNA. CDR1 and CDR2 from the germline V gene are SQVTM and ANQGSEA. The CDR3 comprises 15 residues, both ends counted. The CDR3 sequence: CSAKGAPNRYNDPIL.

The chain couples TRBV29-1 to TRBJ2-7; 11 nucleotides line up with TRBD1. CDR1 SQVTM and CDR2 ANQGSEA come from the germline V gene. The CDR3 sequence is 13 residues long. V shed 6 bases, J shed 9 bases, and the junction held 10 bases outside the gene matches. The CDR3: CSVAPGQGEWQYF. CDR3 in DNA: TGCAGCGTAGCGCCGGGACAGGGGGAATGGCAGTACTTC.

This chain uses TRBV28 with TRBJ1-5, with D unresolved. The CDR3 is 19 amino acids. The germline V gene encodes CDR1 MDHEN and CDR2 SYDVKM. Trimming pared 2 bases from V and 2 bases from J, leaving 22 bases between. The CDR3 DNA reads as TGTGCCAGCAGTTTAGGCGGGCATAAGGGATCCCCCCGCAATCAGCCCCAGCATTTT. Encoded protein: CASSLGGHKGSPRNQPQHF.

The chain has TRBV6-5 and TRBJ1-2; 10 bases are shared with TRBD1. The CDR3 extends over 14 amino acids. Germline loops: CDR1 MNHEY, CDR2 SVGAGI. Unmatched junction bases numbered 5, after V lost 10 bases and J lost 0 bases. In nucleotides, the CDR3 is TGTGCCACCTGGGACAGGGGACCTAACTATGGCTACACCTTC. It codes for CATWDRGPNYGYTF.

The rearrangement links TRBV6-6 to TRBJ1-2, with TRBD1 as a possible D gene (6 bases). Trimming shortened V by 1 base and J by 3 bases, and 12 bases separated the two germline ends. The CDR3 extends over 15 amino acids. Germline CDR1 and CDR2: MNHNY and SVGAGI (reference sequence). CDR3 coding DNA: TGTGCCAGCAGTTACTTACAGGGACCGGACTATGGCTACACCTTC. Encoded protein: CASSYLQGPDYGYTF.

J is TRBJ2-7 and V is TRBV21-1; the DNA was not used to check the table's D call, TRBD2. TRBV21-1 is annotated as a pseudogene. The CDR3 loop spans 14 amino acids. This chain's CDR3 is CASSGPTNAYEQYF. CDR3 in DNA: TGTGCCAGCAGCGGCCCGACTAATGCCTACGAGCAGTACTTC.

The J gene is TRBJ1-6, the V gene TRBV3-1; D is ambiguous. This CDR3 is built from 16 residues. Germline loops: CDR1 LGHDT, CDR2 YNNKEL (reference sequence). The V gene lost 1 base and the J gene lost 9 bases, with 16 bases spanning the gap. The CDR3 region has the DNA TGTGCCAGCAGCCAAGCATGGGCAATTATTGGTTCACCCCTCCACTTT. It translates to CASSQAWAIIGSPLHF.

V is TRBV10-3 and J is TRBJ1-1; 9 bases fit TRBD1. The CDR3 loop spans 16 amino acids. V trimming: 6 bases; J trimming: 4 bases; junction bases outside the gene matches: 12. The V gene's germline CDR1 is ENHRY and CDR2 SYGVKD. The CDR3 DNA follows: TGTGCCATCAGCGCCTGGGACAGGGAGAGATTCACTGAAGCTTTCTTT. It specifies CAISAWDRERFTEAFF.

The rearrangement uses TRBV6-2 or TRBV6-3 and TRBJ2-3; D remains unclear. The V end was cut by 7 bases, the J end by 3 bases, with 14 bases between. Germline CDR1 MNHEY, CDR2 SVGEGT. This CDR3 is built from 14 residues. In DNA, the CDR3 is TGTGCCAGCACTCCACCCCAGCGAACAGATACGCAGTATTTT. The encoded protein is CASTPPQRTDTQYF.

The chain has TRBV6-5 and TRBJ1-4; weak D call: TRBD1 (5 bases). This CDR3 region has 17 residues. V dropped 3 bases and J dropped 8 bases, with 22 bases sitting between them. Germline V gene sequence: CDR1 MNHEY, CDR2 SVGAGI. The CDR3 reads CASSYSGRGFDGEKLFF. CDR3 DNA: TGTGCCAGCAGTTATTCGGGGCGGGGGTTCGATGGGGAAAAACTGTTTTTT.

The gene calls are TRBV19 and TRBJ2-2; D is perhaps TRBD1 (6 bases). V was trimmed by 5 bases and J by 6 bases, leaving 10 bases between them. CDR1 is LNHDA and CDR2 is SQIVND in the germline V gene (reference sequence). The CDR3 spans 13 residues. This chain's CDR3 is CASSATGSGELFF. For the CDR3, the DNA is TGTGCCAGTAGTGCCACAGGGTCCGGGGAGCTGTTTTTT.

The chain combines TRBV3-1 with TRBJ1-1; 7 nucleotides line up with TRBD1. Per the germline V gene, CDR1 is LGHDT and CDR2 is YNNKEL (reference sequence). This CDR3 is 14 amino acids long. V lost 2 bases and J lost 10; bases outside the gene matches: 10. CDR3: CASSQWDSGARAFF. The CDR3 coding sequence is TGTGCCAGCAGCCAATGGGACAGCGGGGCTCGAGCTTTCTTT. The whole variable domain, remainder taken from reference TRBV3-1 and TRBJ1-1, is DTAVSQTPKYLVTQMGNDKSIKCEQNLGHDTMYWYKQDSKKFLKIMFSYNNKELIINETVPNRFSPKSPDKAHLNLHINSLELGDSAVYFCASSQWDSGARAFFGQGTRLTVV.

This clonotype came up once. The chain links TRBV2 to TRBJ1-5, with no clear D. The V end lost 8 bases, the J end lost 2 bases, and 10 bases lay between the germline ends. Germline V gene sequence: CDR1 SNHLY, CDR2 FYNNEI. The CDR3 spans 13 residues. In DNA form, the CDR3 reads TGTGCCAGCTGCCCCGAGGGCAATCAGCCCCAGCATTTT. Translated: CASCPEGNQPQHF.

The genes are TRBV3-1 and TRBJ2-7, with D possibly matching TRBD1 (6 bases). The V end was cut by 4 bases, the J end by 2 bases, with 15 bases between. This CDR3 has 15 amino acids. Germline lookup yields CDR1 LGHDT and CDR2 YNNKEL (reference sequence). The CDR3, as DNA: TGTGCCAGCAGCCTGCGACGGACAGTCACCTACGAGCAGTACTTC. It is translated as CASSLRRTVTYEQYF.

The chain is built from TRBV7-7 and TRBJ2-3; D remains unclear. V lost 1 base to trimming and J lost 3 bases, with 11 bases between them. The germline CDR1 and CDR2 sequences are SSHAT and FNYEAQ (reference sequence). This CDR3 contains 15 residues. CDR3 sequence reads: CASSLGPGPTDTQYF. The CDR3 DNA is TGTGCCAGCAGCTTAGGGCCTGGGCCAACAGATACGCAGTATTTT. The entire variable domain, with the rest obtained from reference TRBV7-7 and TRBJ2-3, is as follows: GAGVSQSPRYKVTKRGQDVTLRCDPISSHATLYWYQQALGQGPEFLTYFNYEAQPDKSGLPSDRFSAERPEGSISTLTIQRTEQRDSAMYRCASSLGPGPTDTQYFGPGTRLTVL.

This rearrangement joins TRBV24-1 to TRBJ2-7; the D gene is possibly TRBD2 (5 bases). The ends were cut back, 0 bases at V and 5 bases at J, with 7 bases in the middle. Germline assignment: CDR1 KGHDR and CDR2 SFDVKD. The CDR3 contains 13 residues. CDR3 DNA: TGTGCCACCAGTGATTTGAAGAGGGACGAGCAGTACTTC. Translation gives CATSDLKRDEQYF.

The V gene is TRBV6-6, the J gene TRBJ2-5; 7 nucleotides align to TRBD2. Germline loops: CDR1 MNHNY, CDR2 SVGAGI (reference sequence). The CDR3 is 13 residues long. With 5 bases clipped from V and 7 bases from J, the junction kept 7 bases outside the gene matches. CDR3 loop: CASSPSGKGTQYF. For the CDR3, the DNA is TGTGCCAGCAGTCCTAGCGGAAAAGGGACCCAGTACTTC.

This clonotype was detected once. The rearrangement links TRBV12-3 or TRBV12-4 to TRBJ1-3, with D maybe TRBD1 (5 bases). CDR3 length: 18 residues. Trimming cost V 6 bases and J 0 bases, with 21 bases left between them. CDR3 nucleotide sequence: TGTGCCAGCAGATCTTCACCCGGGACGGCCAGCTCTGGAAACACCATATATTTT. Translation gives CASRSSPGTASSGNTIYF.

The chain links TRBV30 to TRBJ2-5; 8 bases agree with TRBD1. The CDR3 totals 11 residues. CDR1 GTSNPN and CDR2 SVGIG come from the germline V gene (reference sequence). This CDR3 is CARGQGETQYF. The CDR3 nucleotides are TGTGCTCGCGGACAGGGTGAGACCCAGTACTTC. Based on the CDR3 plus reference TRBV30 and TRBJ2-5, the full variable domain is SQTIHQWPATLVQPVGSPLSLECTVEGTSNPNLYWYRQAAGRGLQLLFYSVGIGQISSEVPQNLSASRPQDRQFILSSKKLLLSDSGFYLCARGQGETQYFGPGTRLLVL.

Of note for this clonotype: This could be a read error, since a much larger clone is one nucleotide away. The rearrangement uses TRBV5-6 and TRBJ1-1, with unresolved D. The CDR3 length is 11 residues. Germline CDR1 reads SGHDT; CDR2 reads YYEEEE. CDR3 region: CASSLKTEAFF. The CDR3 bases are TGTGCCAGCAGCTTGAAAACTGAAGCTTTCTTT.

The chain recombines TRBV7-8 with TRBJ1-4; D unresolved. The germline V gene encodes CDR1 SGHVS and CDR2 FQNEAQ. This CDR3 has 14 amino acids. V was trimmed by 4 bases and J by 7 bases, leaving 13 bases between them. CDR3 protein: CASSSQYGIEKLFF. For the CDR3, the DNA is TGTGCCAGCAGCTCTCAGTACGGGATTGAAAAACTGTTTTTT.